One and the same sample provided the 6 T cell receptor beta chains below, sequenced in a study of blood T cell repertoires in COVID-19. Assay used: immunoSEQ multiplex PCR; TCRdb lists only in-frame clones, some missing. The sample carries roughly 250,000 clones, around nine tenths recorded once. Sequencing input: PBMCs or T cells enriched from blood (not recorded which). All receptors come from a woman aged 18-29 years who had recovered from COVID-19.

V and J are TRBV10-3 and TRBJ1-4; TRBD1 is a possible D gene (5 bases). Germline V lookup: CDR1 ENHRY, CDR2 SYGVKD. Trimming stripped 6 bases from V and 0 bases from J, with 8 bases between. The CDR3 runs to 14 residues. CDR3 sequence: CAIRDSSTNEKLFF. CDR3 nucleotide sequence: TGTGCCATCAGAGACAGTTCAACTAATGAAAAACTGTTTTTT.

CDR3 residues: CASSPDRGKAFF. CDR3 sequence (DNA): TGTGCCAGCAGCCCTGACAGGGGTAAAGCTTTCTTT. V is TRBV9 and J is TRBJ1-1; 8 bases line up with TRBD1. Germline CDR1 SGDLS, CDR2 YYNGEE. J gave up 9 bases and V 4 bases, and 5 bases lay outside the gene matches. The length of the CDR3 is 12 residues. Drawing the rest from reference TRBV9 and TRBJ1-1, the complete variable domain is DSGVTQTPKHLITATGQRVTLRCSPRSGDLSVYWYQQSLDQGLQFLIQYYNGEERAKGNILERFSAQQFPDLHSELNLSSLELGDSALYFCASSPDRGKAFFGQGTRLTVV.

The rearrangement uses TRBV2 and TRBJ2-5; 7 bases line up with TRBD2. The V gene end was trimmed by 7 bases and the J gene end by 7 bases; junction bases not matched to a gene: 15. The CDR3 extends over 15 amino acids. The germline CDR1 and CDR2 sequences are SNHLY and FYNNEI. Here the CDR3 reads CASKPGTTTLLTQYF. The CDR3 DNA is TGTGCCAGCAAACCCGGGACTACCACCCTGCTGACCCAGTACTTC.

The V and J genes are TRBV5-1 and TRBJ2-3; TRBD1 is a possible D gene (5 bases). CDR3 length equals 16 residues. Per the germline V gene, CDR1 is SGHRS and CDR2 is YFSETQ. V shed 3 bases and J shed 0 bases, with 14 bases lying between them. The CDR3 bases are TGCGCCAGCAGCTCCGGACATAAACCGAGCACAGATACGCAGTATTTT. This codes for CASSSGHKPSTDTQYF.

This chain connects TRBV11-1 to TRBJ1-1; D uncertain. The CDR3 is made up of 13 amino acids. V lost 0 bases and J 3 bases, leaving 5 bases between the germline ends. CDR1 and CDR2 (germline): SGHAT, FQDESV (reference sequence). CDR3 DNA sequence: TGTGCCAGCAGCTTAGCGGGAGACACTGAAGCTTTCTTT. This encodes CASSLAGDTEAFF.

The V call is TRBV11-2, the J call TRBJ1-2, with TRBD1 as a possible D gene (6 bases). This CDR3 region has 14 residues. Trimming left V 5 bases short and J 4 bases short, with 14 bases between. CDR1 is SGHAT and CDR2 is FQNNGV in the germline V gene. For the CDR3, the DNA is TGTGCCAGCAGCCTCCACACGGACAGCTATGGCTACACCTTC. It encodes CASSLHTDSYGYTF.